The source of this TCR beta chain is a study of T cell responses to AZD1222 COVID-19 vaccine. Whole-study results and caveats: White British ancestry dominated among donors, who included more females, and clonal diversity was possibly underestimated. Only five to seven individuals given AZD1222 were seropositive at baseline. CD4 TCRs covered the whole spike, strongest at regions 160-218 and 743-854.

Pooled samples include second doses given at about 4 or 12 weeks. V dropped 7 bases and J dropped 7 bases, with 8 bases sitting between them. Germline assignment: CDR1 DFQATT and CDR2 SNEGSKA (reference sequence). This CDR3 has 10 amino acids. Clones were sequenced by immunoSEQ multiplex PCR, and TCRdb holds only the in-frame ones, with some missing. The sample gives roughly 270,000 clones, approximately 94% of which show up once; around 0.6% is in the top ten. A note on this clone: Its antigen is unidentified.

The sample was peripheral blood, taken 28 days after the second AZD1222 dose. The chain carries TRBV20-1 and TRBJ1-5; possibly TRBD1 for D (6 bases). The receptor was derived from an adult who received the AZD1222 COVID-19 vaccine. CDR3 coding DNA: TGCAGTGTGGGGGGCCAGCCCCAGCATTTT. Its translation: CSVGGQPQHF.